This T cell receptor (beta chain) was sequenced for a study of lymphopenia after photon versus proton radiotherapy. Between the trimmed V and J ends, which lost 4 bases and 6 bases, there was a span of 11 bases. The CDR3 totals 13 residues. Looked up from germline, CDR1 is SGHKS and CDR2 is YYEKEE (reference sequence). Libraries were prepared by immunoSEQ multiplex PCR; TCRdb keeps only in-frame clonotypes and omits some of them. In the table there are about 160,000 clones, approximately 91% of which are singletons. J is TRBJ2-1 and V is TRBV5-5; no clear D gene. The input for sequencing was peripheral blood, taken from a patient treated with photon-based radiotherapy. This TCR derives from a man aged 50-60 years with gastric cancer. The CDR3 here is CASSQNALNEQFF. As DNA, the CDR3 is TGTGCCAGCAGCCAAAACGCCCTCAATGAGCAGTTCTTC.